The present T cell receptor beta chain was sequenced within a study of T cells in Graves' hyperthyroidism and ophthalmopathy. Looked up from germline, CDR1 is SGHDN and CDR2 is FVKESK. Trimming removed 7 bases at V and 1 base at J, with 24 bases between. This CDR3 is 18 amino acids long. Amplification of TCR beta CDR3 regions used RNA as the template. The HTBI primer set was used in a first-round RT-PCR of the TCR CDR3. TCRdb reprocessed the multiplex PCR reads with MiXCR, giving one entry per CDR3 protein. The sample lists 700,000 or so distinct CDR3 sequences, roughly 15% occurring once. Sequencing was carried out using blood. V and J are TRBV14 and TRBJ2-3, with a weak D call TRBD2 (6 bases). The TCR was taken from a man aged 18-30 years with Graves' hyperthyroidism. CDR3 nucleotides: TGTGCCAGCAATCTGTTCATCGGAGGGACCACGGGCACAGATACGCAGTATTTT. Encoded protein: CASNLFIGGTTGTDTQYF.